The 29 T cell receptor beta chains listed next were all sequenced from one sample in a study of blood T cell repertoires in COVID-19. Sequenced by immunoSEQ multiplex PCR; TCRdb stores in-frame clones only, minus some. The repertoire holds roughly 30,000 clones, with roughly nine tenths as singletons. The specimen was peripheral blood. These receptors were taken from a man aged 55 to 70 with acute or convalescent COVID-19.

The rearrangement links TRBV24-1 to TRBJ2-3; 13 nucleotides match TRBD2. V gave up 5 bases and J gave up 2 bases; unmatched junction bases: 6. Germline V CDR1 and CDR2: KGHDR, SFDVKD. This CDR3 contains 17 residues. This chain's CDR3 is CATSARTSGRNTDTQYF. The CDR3 DNA follows: TGTGCCACCAGTGCCCGGACTAGCGGGAGAAACACAGATACGCAGTATTTT.

The gene calls are TRBV19 and TRBJ2-3, with TRBD1 as a possible D gene (8 bases). The CDR3 runs to 16 residues. CDR1 LNHDA and CDR2 SQIVND come from the germline V gene (reference sequence). Trimming pared 6 bases from V and 6 bases from J, leaving 22 bases between. The CDR3 sequence is CASSLQGARGLDTQYF. As DNA, the CDR3 is TGTGCCAGTAGCCTTCAGGGGGCGCGGGGGTTGGATACGCAGTATTTT.

The table lists this clone with a count of one. The rearrangement links TRBV19 to TRBJ2-1; possibly TRBD2 for D (5 bases). The CDR3 has 14 amino acids. V was pared by 4 bases and J by 8 bases, with 15 bases between. Germline V gene lookup returns CDR1 LNHDA and CDR2 SQIVND (reference sequence). CDR3 nucleotide sequence: TGTGCCAGTAGTACCCTAACTAGAAACGATGAGCAGTTCTTC. It codes for CASSTLTRNDEQFF.

The chain links TRBV5-1 to TRBJ1-5, with D possibly TRBD1 on 6 matching bases. V was cut by 2 bases and J by 4 bases, with 13 bases left in between. This CDR3 spans 15 amino acids. From germline, CDR1 is SGHRS and CDR2 YFSETQ. The CDR3 spells CASSFSGQRNQPQHF. CDR3 coding DNA: TGCGCCAGCAGCTTTTCCGGACAGAGGAATCAGCCCCAGCATTTT.

The genes are TRBV7-2 and TRBJ2-2; perhaps TRBD2 as D (5 bases). This CDR3 is built from 14 residues. Trimming cost V 5 bases and J 5 bases, with 12 bases left between them. Germline CDR1 SGHTA, CDR2 FQGNSA. DNA for the CDR3: TGTGCCAGCAGCGGGAGCAGGATAACCGGGGAGCTGTTTTTT. This encodes CASSGSRITGELFF. Full variable domain (outside the CDR3, taken from reference TRBV7-2 and TRBJ2-2): GAGVSQSPSNKVTEKGKDVELRCDPISGHTALYWYRQSLGQGLEFLIYFQGNSAPDKSGLPSDRFSAERTGGSVSTLTIQRTQQEDSAVYLCASSGSRITGELFFGEGSRLTVL.

CDR3 sequence reads: CASSSVRTFHTEAFF. CDR3 DNA sequence: TGTGCCAGCAGTTCGGTCCGGACATTTCACACTGAAGCTTTCTTT. This chain joins TRBV27 and TRBJ1-1, with D possibly matching TRBD1 (5 bases). Germline values: CDR1 MNHEY, CDR2 SMNVEV (reference sequence). The CDR3 has 15 amino acids. V gave up 4 bases and J gave up 3 bases, with 15 bases separating them.

This chain joins TRBV6-1 and TRBJ2-1; TRBD2 might be the D (5 bases). The germline V gene has CDR1 MNHNS and CDR2 SASEGT. The V end lost 2 bases, the J end lost 2 bases, and 13 bases lay between the germline ends. This CDR3 is 16 amino acids long. The CDR3 coding sequence is TGTGCCAGCAGTGAATTCAAAACGGGGACCTACAATGAGCAGTTCTTC. Translation: CASSEFKTGTYNEQFF.

This clone was counted once. The chain recombines TRBV7-2 with TRBJ2-3, with a tentative D call TRBD2 (6 bases). This CDR3 spans 13 amino acids. V dropped 6 bases and J dropped 4 bases, with 11 bases sitting between them. Germline-derived CDR1 and CDR2 are SGHTA and FQGNSA. For the CDR3, the DNA is TGTGCCAGCAGTGCCGGGGAGGCAGATACGCAGTATTTT. This gives the protein CASSAGEADTQYF.

This sequence joins TRBV30 and TRBJ1-6, with 7 bases aligning to TRBD1. The germline V gene has CDR1 GTSNPN and CDR2 SVGIG (reference sequence). Germline trimming cut 3 bases from V and 10 bases from J; bases unmatched to any gene: 6. The length of the CDR3 is 13 residues. The CDR3 protein is CAWSDRVGSPLHF. In DNA form, the CDR3 reads TGTGCCTGGAGCGACAGGGTGGGATCACCCCTCCACTTT.

This chain links TRBV5-5 with TRBJ2-5, with D possibly TRBD2 on 7 matching bases. Trimming removed 0 bases at V and 1 base at J, with 13 bases between. The CDR3 length is 16 residues. Germline CDR1 and CDR2: SGHKS and YYEKEE (reference sequence). CDR3 sequence (DNA): TGTGCCAGCAGCTTGGTTGGGGGGGGCCCCCAAGAGACCCAGTACTTC. Its translation: CASSLVGGGPQETQYF.

This clone was detected a few times. The chain combines TRBV5-5 with TRBJ1-3; D gene uncertain. V lost 4 bases and J lost 0, with 11 bases in between. The CDR3 has 15 amino acids. The V gene's germline CDR1 is SGHKS and CDR2 YYEKEE (reference sequence). The CDR3 DNA is TGTGCCAGCAGCGCCGATGCGAGCTCTGGAAACACCATATATTTT. Amino acid sequence: CASSADASSGNTIYF. Drawing the rest from reference TRBV5-5 and TRBJ1-3, the complete variable domain is DAGVTQSPTHLIKTRGQQVTLRCSPISGHKSVSWYQQVLGQGPQFIFQYYEKEERGRGNFPDRFSARQFPNYSSELNVNALLLGDSALYLCASSADASSGNTIYFGEGSWLTVV.

DNA of the CDR3: TGTGCCACCAGTGATTTATACGGTGCTGAAGCTTTCTTT. As protein: CATSDLYGAEAFF. The rearrangement links TRBV24-1 to TRBJ1-1, with D unclear. Trimming cost V 1 base and J 6 bases, with 8 bases left between them. Per the germline V gene, CDR1 is KGHDR and CDR2 is SFDVKD. The CDR3 runs to 13 residues.

The gene calls are TRBV5-6 and TRBJ2-3, with 11 bases aligning to TRBD2. CDR3 length: 18 amino acids. From germline, CDR1 is SGHDT and CDR2 YYEEEE. Germline trimming cut 2 bases from V and 0 bases from J; bases unmatched to any gene: 8. Written as DNA, the CDR3 is TGTGCCAGCAGCTTAAGAACTAGCGGGAGCGTTAGCACAGATACGCAGTATTTT. Protein: CASSLRTSGSVSTDTQYF.

This sequence joins TRBV5-1 and TRBJ1-4, with D perhaps TRBD1 (5 bases). Germline-derived CDR1 and CDR2 are SGHRS and YFSETQ. The CDR3 has 16 residues. The V end lost 2 bases, the J end lost 8 bases, and 19 bases lay between the germline ends. This chain's CDR3 is CASSFGGSALSEKLFF. The CDR3 DNA reads as TGCGCCAGCAGCTTCGGGGGTTCCGCGCTTTCCGAAAAACTGTTTTTT.

V gene TRBV19 combines with J gene TRBJ2-3, with 8 bases fitting TRBD1. This CDR3 is 14 amino acids long. The germline gives CDR1 LNHDA, CDR2 SQIVND (reference sequence). V lost 5 bases to trimming and J lost 4 bases; unmatched junction nucleotides: 5. In nucleotides, the CDR3 is TGTGCCAGTAGTCCTACCAGGGGGCCAGATACGCAGTATTTT. Its translation is CASSPTRGPDTQYF.

The CDR3: CSVEGGAYNEQFF. The CDR3 DNA is TGCAGCGTTGAAGGGGGGGCCTACAATGAGCAGTTCTTC. The gene calls are TRBV29-1 and TRBJ2-1, with D perhaps TRBD2 (6 bases). CDR1 SQVTM and CDR2 ANQGSEA come from the germline V gene. Trimming took 1 base from V and 2 from J, leaving 6 bases between them. The CDR3 consists of 13 residues.

The count of this clone is one. This chain joins TRBV5-1 and TRBJ2-6, with 8 bases identical to TRBD1. CDR1 SGHRS and CDR2 YFSETQ come from the germline V gene. V lost 0 bases and J lost 0; bases outside the gene matches: 2. CDR3 length: 17 residues. Written as DNA, the CDR3 is TGCGCCAGCAGCTTGGGGACAGGGAGCTCTGGGGCCAACGTCCTGACTTTC. Protein sequence: CASSLGTGSSGANVLTF. Using reference TRBV5-1 and TRBJ2-6 for the parts outside the CDR3, the full variable domain is KAGVTQTPRYLIKTRGQQVTLSCSPISGHRSVSWYQQTPGQGLQFLFEYFSETQRNKGNFPGRFSGRQFSNSRSEMNVSTLELGDSALYLCASSLGTGSSGANVLTFGAGSRLTVL.

The rearrangement links TRBV18 to TRBJ2-1; 7 bases fit TRBD1. Trimming took 1 base from V and 3 from J; bases not matched to a gene: 0. The CDR3 is 14 amino acids. CDR1 is KGHSH, CDR2 LQKENI, per germline. CDR3: CASSPRDSYNEQFF. In nucleotides, the CDR3 is TGTGCCAGCTCACCACGGGACAGCTACAATGAGCAGTTCTTC.

The gene calls are TRBV5-1 and TRBJ1-1, with D uncertain. V lost 4 bases to trimming and J lost 1 base, with 11 bases between them. This CDR3 contains 14 residues. Germline assignment: CDR1 SGHRS and CDR2 YFSETQ. The chain's CDR3 is CASSPTPQNTEAFF. In DNA form, the CDR3 reads TGCGCCAGCAGCCCGACACCCCAGAACACTGAAGCTTTCTTT.

This clone was seen a single time. V usage is TRBV6-1 and J usage is TRBJ1-5; a weak D match, TRBD1 (6 bases). CDR3 length equals 16 residues. Germline values: CDR1 MNHNS, CDR2 SASEGT. Trimming took off 4 bases at V and 0 bases at J, with 13 bases between the two ends. Here the CDR3 DNA reads TGTGCCAGCAGTGGGTTACAGGGTTATAGCAATCAGCCCCAGCATTTT. It is translated as CASSGLQGYSNQPQHF.

This clone was counted once. The chain uses TRBV19 and TRBJ2-3; 7 bases are shared with TRBD2. The germline V gene encodes CDR1 LNHDA and CDR2 SQIVND (reference sequence). With V trimmed by 1 base and J by 0 bases, 1 base remained unmatched. There are 15 residues in the CDR3. The CDR3 sequence: CASSIASGSTDTQYF. The DNA of the CDR3 is TGTGCCAGTAGTATAGCTAGCGGAAGCACAGATACGCAGTATTTT.

The chain links TRBV7-9 to TRBJ2-3, with D maybe TRBD2 (6 bases). V lost 5 bases and J lost 2, with 14 bases in between. There are 15 residues in the CDR3. Germline-derived CDR1 and CDR2 are SEHNR and FQNEAQ (reference sequence). CDR3 in amino acids: CASSKERRVTDTQYF. The CDR3 bases are TGTGCCAGCAGCAAAGAAAGGAGGGTCACAGATACGCAGTATTTT.

Here the CDR3 DNA reads TGTGCCAGCAGCGTAGGTGAGGGGACAGGGGGCTTCTATGGCTACACCTTC. Its translation: CASSVGEGTGGFYGYTF. The chain uses TRBV9 and TRBJ1-2; the match to TRBD1 covers 12 bases. Trimming removed 0 bases from V and 4 bases from J; junction bases left unmatched: 7. Germline lookup yields CDR1 SGDLS and CDR2 YYNGEE. The CDR3 extends over 17 amino acids.

The chain links TRBV3-1 (or the pseudogene TRBV3-2) to TRBJ1-1, with 8 bases lining up with TRBD1. The V and J ends lost 6 bases and 3 bases, in that order; junction bases with no gene match: 9. Germline V lookup: CDR1 LGHDT, CDR2 YNNKEL (reference sequence). This CDR3 has 15 residues. The CDR3 spells CASRPQGAAYTEAFF. The CDR3 coding sequence is TGTGCCAGCAGACCTCAGGGGGCAGCCTACACTGAAGCTTTCTTT.

The chain uses TRBV5-1 and TRBJ1-4, with 10 bases fitting TRBD1. V lost 4 bases, J lost 6 bases, and 9 bases stayed unmatched. This CDR3 contains 16 residues. Germline CDR1 is SGHRS and CDR2 is YFSETQ. CDR3: CASSKTPGTGDEKLFF. The CDR3 DNA sequence: TGCGCCAGCAGCAAAACACCCGGGACAGGGGATGAAAAACTGTTTTTT.

The chain is built from TRBV30 and TRBJ1-4; the D gene is possibly TRBD1 (5 bases). The CDR3 contains 14 residues. Germline assignment: CDR1 GTSNPN and CDR2 SVGIG (reference sequence). Between the trimmed V and J ends, which lost 0 bases and 2 bases, there was a span of 7 bases. The CDR3 here is CAWSVRGTNEKLFF. The CDR3 DNA reads TGTGCCTGGAGTGTACGGGGGACTAATGAAAAACTGTTTTTT.

The genes are TRBV2 and TRBJ1-5, with 9 bases fitting TRBD1. Germline CDR1 SNHLY, CDR2 FYNNEI. After removal of 4 bases from V and 4 bases from J, the junction contained 5 bases not matched to a gene. The CDR3 has 15 residues. CDR3 amino acids: CASSAKGTGNQPQHF. In DNA form, the CDR3 reads TGTGCCAGCAGTGCAAAGGGGACAGGGAATCAGCCCCAGCATTTT.

This clone has just a few counts. The chain carries TRBV2 and TRBJ1-2; 7 nucleotides line up with TRBD1. Losses at the gene ends were 6 bases for V and 7 bases for J; bases not matched to a gene: 14. Per the germline V gene, CDR1 is SNHLY and CDR2 is FYNNEI. The CDR3 contains 15 residues. CDR3 loop: CASRTRQGGEAGYTF. CDR3 coding DNA: TGTGCCAGCAGGACCCGACAGGGAGGTGAGGCTGGCTACACCTTC.

This chain uses TRBV6-5 with TRBJ2-7; weak D call: TRBD1 (5 bases). CDR1 is MNHEY, CDR2 SVGAGI, per germline. V lost 0 bases and J lost 0, with 9 bases in between. The CDR3 is 15 residues long. The CDR3 DNA is TGTGCCAGCAGTTACTCACAGGCGAGCTCCTACGAGCAGTACGTC. Protein product: CASSYSQASSYEQYV.